This TCR beta chain is drawn from a study of cytomegalovirus exposure and HLA in healthy donors. Amplification used 60 Vbeta primers and 13 Jbeta primers. The method was immunoSEQ multiplex PCR; TCRdb's version includes in-frame clones alone and lacks a portion of them. The sample lists about 150,000 clones; approximately 84% were seen once. This clonotype was sampled from a woman aged 40 to 49 in good health and CMV-seropositive. Input material: PBMCs.

DNA of the CDR3: TGTGCCAGCAGCCGGGTGAACTATGGCTACACCTTC. Protein product: CASSRVNYGYTF. The chain is built from TRBV7-9 and TRBJ1-2; D remains unclear. Germline CDR1 is SEHNR and CDR2 is FQNEAQ (reference sequence). The CDR3 is 12 amino acids. Trimming stripped 5 bases from V and 2 bases from J, with 6 bases between.